This is a list of T cell receptor beta chains from one sample in a study of T-cell reconstitution after alpha-beta-depleted transplantation in children. TCRdb itself ran the PCR reads through MiXCR, one entry per CDR3 protein. The sample shows some 180,000 distinct CDR3 sequences, 6.6% of them seen only once. Here the sequenced sample was PBMCs, taken before TCRalphabeta/CD19-depleted stem cell transplant. Receptor source: a boy aged 2-15 years with acute lymphoblastic leukemia, due to receive a stem cell transplant. Both conserved end residues are trimmed from each CDR3.

TRBV27,TRBJ2-2,ASIGGVGELF
TRBV4-2,TRBJ2-1,ASSQVYGLYNEQF
TRBV7-2,TRBJ1-5,ASSRSGTDDQPQH
TRBV28,TRBJ2-7,ASSFSFRAGSSYEQY
TRBV3-1,TRBJ2-7,ASSQEQGRREQY
TRBV15,TRBJ2-3,ATSRDRESTDTQY
TRBV29-1,TRBJ1-2,SVEVADNYGYT
TRBV28,TRBJ2-6,ASSLVLTSGANVLT
TRBV15,TRBJ2-5,ATEKAGARETQY
TRBV5-1,TRBJ2-1,ASSRGHLAGVHEQF
TRBV9,TRBJ2-1,ASSPRYGEQF
TRBV9,TRBJ1-1,ASSSRGEAF
TRBV6-2/TRBV6-3,TRBJ2-7,ASSSSNPTGGTYEQY
TRBV12-3/TRBV12-4,TRBJ2-7,ASSPSQQIYEQY
TRBV29-1,TRBJ1-1,SVPLGVGNTEAF
TRBV7-8,TRBJ2-5,ASSPRGADQETQY
TRBV18,TRBJ2-1,ASSPRSTGVLTRNEQF
TRBV7-9,TRBJ1-1,ASSPTDWGYTEAF
TRBV3-1,TRBJ2-5,ASSQDGVLGISTQQETQY
TRBV5-1,TRBJ1-1,ASSLEGRGAF
TRBV28,TRBJ2-3,ASSLGVGLSTDTQY
TRBV6-1,TRBJ1-6,ASGRTGRDSPLH
TRBV15,TRBJ2-1,ATSRAGGSSYNEQF
TRBV28,TRBJ2-1,ASRPGTALIYNEQF
TRBV14,TRBJ2-5,ASSHWGGGQGLQETQY
TRBV7-2,TRBJ2-2,ASSLDLGGAGELF
TRBV28,TRBJ2-3,ASSLSQGATDTQY
TRBV28,TRBJ2-2,ASRLANTGELF
TRBV18,TRBJ1-2,ASSPDRSNGYT
TRBV19,TRBJ2-1,ASSINLGLYNEQF
TRBV29-1,TRBJ2-3,SVWSGGATDTQY
TRBV24-1,TRBJ2-6,ATSDTRRSKSGANVLT
TRBV6-5,TRBJ2-1,ASSYSPLAGLYNEQF
TRBV20-1,TRBJ2-3,SAREGGLDTQY
TRBV28,TRBJ2-7,ASSPLERMEQY
TRBV20-1,TRBJ2-3,SATYALTGYTDTQY
TRBV5-6,TRBJ2-2,ASSPPTAGPGELF
TRBV7-2,TRBJ2-7,ASSLSMGSYEQY
TRBV7-2,TRBJ2-5,ASSPLTGRVEQETQY
TRBV15,TRBJ1-4,ATSIHRLGDEKLF
TRBV20-1,TRBJ2-4,SASPQFKNIQY
TRBV20-1,TRBJ2-7,SARANPNYYEQY
TRBV12-3/TRBV12-4,TRBJ1-1,ATAQGKAF
TRBV20-1,TRBJ1-6,SASPRTGSPLH
TRBV5-5,TRBJ1-5,ASRRSVDSNQPQH
TRBV2,TRBJ2-7,ASSAQSSEGASEQY
TRBV2,TRBJ2-2,ASSEGRHSTGEVF